These 21 T cell receptor beta chains were sequenced from one sample in a study of T cell repertoires in cytomegalovirus infection. The antigens of these receptors remain unknown. TCRdb analysed the reads with MiXCR anew, one entry per CDR3 protein. The sample includes about 900,000 distinct CDR3 sequences, roughly 30% of them seen just once. The starting material was cultured CD8+ T cells from PBMCs, obtained from culture after CMV antigen stimulation. These receptors originate from a human donor in good health (CMV status not recorded). Some clones in this sample may be carry-over from other donors' samples.

This clonotype was observed a few times. The rearrangement uses TRBV7-8 and TRBJ1-1; no reliable D call. Trimming pared 7 bases from V and 4 bases from J, leaving 16 bases between. The CDR3 totals 14 residues. Germline CDR1 and CDR2: SGHVS and FQNEAQ. The CDR3 region has the DNA TGTGCCAGCATGAGGGAGGCGCCGGGCACTGAAGCTTTCTTT. Translation: CASMREAPGTEAFF.

V is TRBV7-9 and J is TRBJ1-4, with a weak D call TRBD1 (5 bases). Between the trimmed V and J ends, which lost 3 bases and 0 bases, there was a span of 20 bases. The germline V gene encodes CDR1 SEHNR and CDR2 FQNEAQ (reference sequence). This CDR3 spans 19 amino acids. CDR3 nucleotides: TGTGCCAGCAGCTTTCCCCCATGGGACTCGACTGCAACTAATGAAAAACTGTTTTTT. Its translation is CASSFPPWDSTATNEKLFF.

This clonotype was seen more than once but under ten times. The CDR3: CASSPGTGGVLGYEQYV. The CDR3 DNA reads TGCGCCAGCAGCCCCGGGACAGGAGGCGTTTTGGGCTACGAGCAGTACGTC. This chain joins TRBV4-1 and TRBJ2-7, with 8 bases aligning to TRBD1. This CDR3 region has 17 residues. The trim removed 4 bases at V and 3 bases at J, leaving 14 bases unmatched. CDR1 is MGHRA and CDR2 is YSYEKL in the germline V gene.

This clonotype was seen more than once but under ten times. The genes are TRBV19 and TRBJ1-5; D gene unclear. CDR3 size: 16 residues. With 4 bases removed from V and 0 bases from J, the gap between germline ends came to 13 bases. CDR1 is LNHDA, CDR2 SQIVND, per germline (reference sequence). CDR3: CASSTPSRASNQPQHF. In DNA, the CDR3 is TGTGCCAGTAGTACGCCCTCACGGGCTAGCAATCAGCCCCAGCATTTT.

This sequence joins TRBV12-3 or TRBV12-4 and TRBJ2-1; 9 bases line up with TRBD1. V was clipped by 5 bases and J by 7 bases; unmatched bases: 12. This CDR3 is 16 amino acids long. In DNA form, the CDR3 reads TGTGCCAGCAGTGCAACGGGACAGGGTAAAGGGAATGAGCAGTTCTTC. Translating gives CASSATGQGKGNEQFF.

The chain carries TRBV7-2 and TRBJ2-3; D is unresolved. The germline V and J ends were trimmed by 5 bases and 2 bases, with 11 bases remaining between them. CDR1 SGHTA and CDR2 FQGNSA come from the germline V gene. The CDR3 loop spans 14 amino acids. The CDR3 DNA sequence: TGTGCCAGCAGCCTTCTTGGGCCCACAGATACGCAGTATTTT. Translating gives CASSLLGPTDTQYF.

This rearrangement joins TRBV5-6 to TRBJ2-7, with D uncertain. The germline V gene encodes CDR1 SGHDT and CDR2 YYEEEE. V shed 1 base and J shed 0 bases, with 5 bases lying between them. The CDR3 totals 13 residues. The CDR3 DNA reads as TGTGCCAGCAGCTTGTACGCCTCCTACGAGCAGTACGTC. Its translation: CASSLYASYEQYV.

The rearrangement links TRBV4-1 to TRBJ1-1; maybe TRBD1 (6 bases). V lost 1 base and J lost 1, with 13 bases in between. The CDR3 consists of 16 residues. Germline lookup yields CDR1 MGHRA and CDR2 YSYEKL. The CDR3 loop reads CASSQVFGGANTEAFF. The DNA for the CDR3 is TGCGCCAGCAGCCAAGTCTTCGGGGGGGCGAACACTGAAGCTTTCTTT.

This chain uses TRBV27 with TRBJ1-2, with D possibly matching TRBD1 (5 bases). V was clipped by 2 bases and J by 6 bases, with 13 bases between them. The CDR3 is 14 residues long. Germline CDR1 MNHEY, CDR2 SMNVEV (reference sequence). The chain's CDR3 is CASSLTRGGDGYTF. The CDR3 nucleotides are TGTGCCAGCAGTTTAACGAGAGGAGGGGATGGCTACACCTTC.

This clonotype was seen ten or more times. The CDR3 sequence: CASSLPGLATDTQYF. The CDR3 DNA sequence: TGTGCCAGCAGCCTGCCGGGACTAGCCACAGATACGCAGTATTTT. The chain has TRBV7-6 and TRBJ2-3, with 9 bases aligning to TRBD2. The CDR3 covers 15 residues. The V segment lost 5 bases and the J segment 2 bases; nucleotides outside the gene matches: 5. Germline CDR1 SGHVS, CDR2 FNYEAQ.

This clonotype was picked up a small number of times. The chain is built from TRBV6-5 and TRBJ2-2; D is perhaps TRBD1 (5 bases). The CDR3 extends over 12 amino acids. The germline V gene encodes CDR1 MNHEY and CDR2 SVGAGI. V shed 6 bases and J shed 8 bases, with 10 bases lying between them. Here the CDR3 reads CASSSGKGELFF. The CDR3 DNA is TGTGCCAGCAGCTCAGGGAAGGGGGAGCTGTTTTTT.

J is TRBJ2-1 and V is TRBV11-2; possible D gene TRBD1, 6 bases. The germline V gene has CDR1 SGHAT and CDR2 FQNNGV. The CDR3 contains 15 residues. Between the trimmed V and J ends, which lost 5 bases and 1 base, there was a span of 12 bases. The CDR3 loop reads CASSINRVSYNEQFF. The CDR3 region has the DNA TGTGCCAGCAGCATAAACAGGGTTTCCTACAATGAGCAGTTCTTC. Looking up the rest from reference TRBV11-2 and TRBJ2-1 gives the full variable domain: EAGVAQSPRYKIIEKRQSVAFWCNPISGHATLYWYQQILGQGPKLLIQFQNNGVVDDSQLPKDRFSAERLKGVDSTLKIQPAKLEDSAVYLCASSINRVSYNEQFFGPGTRLTVL.

The rearrangement links TRBV27 to TRBJ2-5, with TRBD1 as a possible D gene (5 bases). Trimming left V 1 base short and J 5 bases short, with 14 bases between. Germline CDR1 is MNHEY and CDR2 is SMNVEV (reference sequence). The CDR3 spans 15 residues. The CDR3 reads CASSLLARGDETQYF. The CDR3 region has the DNA TGTGCCAGCAGTTTATTGGCAAGGGGTGACGAGACCCAGTACTTC.

This chain joins TRBV5-5 and TRBJ1-5; no clear D. The V end was cut by 0 bases, the J end by 6 bases, with 7 bases between. The CDR3 length is 13 residues. CDR1 and CDR2 (germline): SGHKS, YYEKEE (reference sequence). The CDR3 DNA is TGTGCCAGCAGCTTGGTAGGGCTTCAGCCCCAGCATTTT. Amino acids: CASSLVGLQPQHF. The entire variable domain, with the rest obtained from reference TRBV5-5 and TRBJ1-5, is as follows: DAGVTQSPTHLIKTRGQQVTLRCSPISGHKSVSWYQQVLGQGPQFIFQYYEKEERGRGNFPDRFSARQFPNYSSELNVNALLLGDSALYLCASSLVGLQPQHFGDGTRLSIL.

This clonotype was picked up one time. This chain connects TRBV6-7 to TRBJ2-3, with 11 nucleotides matching TRBD2. TRBV6-7 is an ORF, and what it does is uncertain. CDR3 length equals 16 residues. V dropped 7 bases and J dropped 5; count of bases not matched to a gene: 11. The CDR3 nucleotides are TGTGCCAGCACTAACGGGCTAGCGGGGGGAGAAGATACGCAGTATTTT. This codes for CASTNGLAGGEDTQYF.

This clonotype was seen a handful of times. This chain links TRBV10-1 with TRBJ2-1; D may be TRBD2 (5 bases). The V end was cut by 0 bases, the J end by 7 bases, with 10 bases between. Germline CDR1 reads WNHNN; CDR2 reads SYGVQD (reference sequence). The CDR3 consists of 14 residues. The CDR3 nucleotides are TGCGCCAGCAGTGAGTCAGCTAGCCCAAATGAGCAGTTCTTC. Translation gives CASSESASPNEQFF.

This clonotype showed up many times. This chain uses TRBV12-3 or TRBV12-4 with TRBJ2-1; 7 bases map to TRBD1. With 4 bases clipped from V and 7 bases from J, the junction kept 7 bases outside the gene matches. The CDR3 extends over 14 amino acids. The CDR3 spells CASSSDRVGNEQFF. In DNA form, the CDR3 reads TGTGCCAGCAGTTCAGACAGGGTCGGGAATGAGCAGTTCTTC.

This clonotype has only one observation. The rearrangement joins TRBV6-6 to TRBJ2-1, with 9 bases matching TRBD2. The CDR3 covers 16 residues. After removal of 6 bases from V and 8 bases from J, the junction contained 14 bases not matched to a gene. CDR1 and CDR2 (germline): MNHNY, SVGAGI (reference sequence). The DNA of the CDR3 is TGTGCCAGCAGATACATAGCGGGGCGGGGGGGGGATGAGCAGTTCTTC. It is translated as CASRYIAGRGGDEQFF.

The V gene is TRBV24-1, the J gene TRBJ1-2; maybe TRBD1 (5 bases). The V end was cut by 2 bases, the J end by 8 bases, with 14 bases between. Germline V gives CDR1 KGHDR, CDR2 SFDVKD. The CDR3 contains 14 residues. The CDR3: CATSDYARVGGYTF. In DNA, the CDR3 is TGTGCCACCAGTGATTATGCCAGGGTTGGAGGCTACACCTTC.

V gene TRBV29-1 combines with J gene TRBJ2-1, with TRBD1 as a possible D gene (5 bases). This CDR3 is built from 13 residues. Germline CDR1 is SQVTM and CDR2 is ANQGSEA. V lost 5 bases and J lost 1, with 9 bases in between. The CDR3: CSVLTDSYNEQFF. DNA of the CDR3: TGCAGCGTTCTGACAGATTCCTACAATGAGCAGTTCTTC.

This clonotype was counted only a few times. This CDR3 is CASSQDPGENTEAFF. In DNA form, the CDR3 reads TGCGCCAGCAGCCAAGATCCGGGGGAGAACACTGAAGCTTTCTTT. The chain is built from TRBV4-1 and TRBJ1-1; weak D call: TRBD1 (5 bases). The CDR3 extends over 15 amino acids. Germline V lookup: CDR1 MGHRA, CDR2 YSYEKL. Trimming shortened V by 0 bases and J by 1 base, and 9 bases separated the two germline ends.